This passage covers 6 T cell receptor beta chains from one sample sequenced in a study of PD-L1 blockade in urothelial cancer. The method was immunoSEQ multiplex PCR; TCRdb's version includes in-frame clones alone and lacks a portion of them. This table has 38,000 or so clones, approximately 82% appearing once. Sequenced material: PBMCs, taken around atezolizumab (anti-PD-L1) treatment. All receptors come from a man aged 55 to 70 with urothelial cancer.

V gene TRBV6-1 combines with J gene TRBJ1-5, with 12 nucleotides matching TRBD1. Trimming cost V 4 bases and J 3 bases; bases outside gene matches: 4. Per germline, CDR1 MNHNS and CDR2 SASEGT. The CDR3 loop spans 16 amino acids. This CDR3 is CASSGGTGGYNQPQHF. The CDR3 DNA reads TGTGCCAGCAGTGGAGGGACAGGGGGCTACAATCAGCCCCAGCATTTT.

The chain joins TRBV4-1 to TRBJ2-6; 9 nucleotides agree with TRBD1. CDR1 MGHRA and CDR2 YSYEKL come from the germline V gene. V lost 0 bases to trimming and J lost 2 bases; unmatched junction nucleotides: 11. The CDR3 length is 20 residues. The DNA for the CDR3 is TGCGCCAGCAGCCAAGATCAGGGGACAGGGATCATGGCTGGGGCCAACGTCCTGACTTTC. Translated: CASSQDQGTGIMAGANVLTF.

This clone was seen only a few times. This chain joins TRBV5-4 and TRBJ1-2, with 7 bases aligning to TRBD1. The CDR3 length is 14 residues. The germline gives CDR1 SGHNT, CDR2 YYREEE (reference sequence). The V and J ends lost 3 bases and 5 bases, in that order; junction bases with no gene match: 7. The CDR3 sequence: CASSSGTGAYGYTF. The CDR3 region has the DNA TGTGCCAGCAGCTCCGGCACAGGGGCTTATGGCTACACCTTC.

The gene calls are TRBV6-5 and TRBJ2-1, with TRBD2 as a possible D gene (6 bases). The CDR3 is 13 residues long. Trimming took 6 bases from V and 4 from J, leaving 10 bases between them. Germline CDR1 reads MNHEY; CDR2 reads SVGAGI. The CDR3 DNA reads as TGTGCCAGCAGCCCCGGGACTTACAATGAGCAGTTCTTC. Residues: CASSPGTYNEQFF.

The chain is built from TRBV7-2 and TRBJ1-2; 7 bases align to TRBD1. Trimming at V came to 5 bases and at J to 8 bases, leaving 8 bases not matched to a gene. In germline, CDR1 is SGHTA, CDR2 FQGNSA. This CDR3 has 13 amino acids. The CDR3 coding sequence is TGTGCCAGCAGCCAGGGACAGCTAGAGGGCTACACCTTC. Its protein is CASSQGQLEGYTF.

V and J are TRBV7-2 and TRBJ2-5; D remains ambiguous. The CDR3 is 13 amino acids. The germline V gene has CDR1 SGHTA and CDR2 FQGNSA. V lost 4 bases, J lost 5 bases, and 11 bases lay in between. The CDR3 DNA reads TGTGCCAGCAGCTCAGCCGTCCGGGAGACCCAGTACTTC. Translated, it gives CASSSAVRETQYF.